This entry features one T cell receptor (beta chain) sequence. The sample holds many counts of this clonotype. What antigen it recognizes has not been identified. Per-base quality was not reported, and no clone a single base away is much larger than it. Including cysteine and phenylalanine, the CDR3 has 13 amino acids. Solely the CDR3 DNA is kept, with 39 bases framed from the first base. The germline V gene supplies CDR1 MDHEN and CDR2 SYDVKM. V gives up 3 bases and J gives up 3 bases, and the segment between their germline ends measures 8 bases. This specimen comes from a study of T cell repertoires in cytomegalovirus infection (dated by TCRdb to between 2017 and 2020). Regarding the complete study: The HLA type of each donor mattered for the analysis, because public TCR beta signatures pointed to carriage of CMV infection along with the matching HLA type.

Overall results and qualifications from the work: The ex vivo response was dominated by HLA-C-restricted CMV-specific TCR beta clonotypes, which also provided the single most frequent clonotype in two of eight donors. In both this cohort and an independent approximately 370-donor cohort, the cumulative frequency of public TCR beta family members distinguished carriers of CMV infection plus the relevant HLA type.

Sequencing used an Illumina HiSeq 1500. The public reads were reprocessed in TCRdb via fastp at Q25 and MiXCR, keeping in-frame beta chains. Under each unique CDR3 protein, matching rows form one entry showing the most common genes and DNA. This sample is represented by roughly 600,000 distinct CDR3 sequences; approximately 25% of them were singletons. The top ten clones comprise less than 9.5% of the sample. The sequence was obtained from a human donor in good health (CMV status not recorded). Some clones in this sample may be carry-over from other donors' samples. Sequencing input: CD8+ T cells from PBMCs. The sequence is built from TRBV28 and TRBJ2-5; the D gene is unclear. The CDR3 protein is CASSFESEETQYF. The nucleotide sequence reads TGTGCCAGCAGTTTTGAGTCTGAAGAGACCCAGTACTTC.